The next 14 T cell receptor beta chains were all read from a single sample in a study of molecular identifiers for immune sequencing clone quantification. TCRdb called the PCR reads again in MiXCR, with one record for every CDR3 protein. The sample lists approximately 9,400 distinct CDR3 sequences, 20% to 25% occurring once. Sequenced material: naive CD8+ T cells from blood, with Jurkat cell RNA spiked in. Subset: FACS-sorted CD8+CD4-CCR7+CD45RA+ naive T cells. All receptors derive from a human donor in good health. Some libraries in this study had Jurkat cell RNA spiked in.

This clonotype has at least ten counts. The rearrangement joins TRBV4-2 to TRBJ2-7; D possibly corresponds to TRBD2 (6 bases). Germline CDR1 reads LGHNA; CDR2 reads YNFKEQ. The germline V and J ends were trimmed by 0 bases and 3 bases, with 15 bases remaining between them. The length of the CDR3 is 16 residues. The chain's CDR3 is CASSQDRPGDGYEQYF. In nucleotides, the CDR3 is TGTGCCAGCAGCCAAGATAGGCCGGGAGATGGCTACGAGCAGTACTTC.

The CDR3 region is CSARARGALGYTF. CDR3 DNA: TGCAGTGCTAGAGCTCGGGGGGCCCTTGGCTACACCTTC. The V call is TRBV20-1, the J call TRBJ1-2; a possible D gene is TRBD1 (6 bases). V was pared by 1 base and J by 7 bases, with 13 bases between. Germline loops: CDR1 DFQATT, CDR2 SNEGSKA (reference sequence). This CDR3 has 13 residues.

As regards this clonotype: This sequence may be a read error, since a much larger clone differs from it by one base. The CDR3 DNA sequence: TGTGCTAGTGGTCTCGTCGAAGGGGCTGAAGCTCTCTTT. It is translated as CASGLVEGAEALF. The rearrangement uses TRBV12-5 and TRBJ1-1; D possibly corresponds to TRBD1 (5 bases). CDR3 length equals 13 residues. Looked up from germline, CDR1 is LGHNT and CDR2 is FRNRAP. The entire variable domain, with the rest obtained from reference TRBV12-5 and TRBJ1-1, is as follows: DARVTQTPRHKVTEMGQEVTMRCQPILGHNTVFWYRQTMMQGLELLAYFRNRAPLDDSGMPKDRFSAEMPDATLATLKIQPSEPRDSAVYFCASGLVEGAEALFGQGTRLTVV.

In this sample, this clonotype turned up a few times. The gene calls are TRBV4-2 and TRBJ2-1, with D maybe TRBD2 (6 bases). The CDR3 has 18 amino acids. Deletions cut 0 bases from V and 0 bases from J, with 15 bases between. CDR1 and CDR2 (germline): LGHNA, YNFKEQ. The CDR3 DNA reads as TGTGCCAGCAGCCAAGATTCACCCACTAGCAGCTCCTACAATGAGCAGTTCTTC. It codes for CASSQDSPTSSSYNEQFF.

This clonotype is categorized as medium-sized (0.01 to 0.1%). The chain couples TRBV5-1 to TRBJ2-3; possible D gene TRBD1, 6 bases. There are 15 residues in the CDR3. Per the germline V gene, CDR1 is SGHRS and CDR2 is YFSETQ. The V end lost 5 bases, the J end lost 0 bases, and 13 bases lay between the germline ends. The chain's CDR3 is CASSPGTQSTDTQYF. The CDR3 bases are TGCGCCAGCAGTCCCGGGACACAAAGCACAGATACGCAGTATTTT.

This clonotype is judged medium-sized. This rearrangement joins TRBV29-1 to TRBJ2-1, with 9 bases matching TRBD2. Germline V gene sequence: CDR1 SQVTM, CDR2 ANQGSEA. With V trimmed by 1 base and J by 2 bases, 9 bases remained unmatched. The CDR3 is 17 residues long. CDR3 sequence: CSVEVGLAGATYNEQFF. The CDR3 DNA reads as TGCAGCGTTGAAGTGGGGTTAGCGGGAGCCACCTACAATGAGCAGTTCTTC.

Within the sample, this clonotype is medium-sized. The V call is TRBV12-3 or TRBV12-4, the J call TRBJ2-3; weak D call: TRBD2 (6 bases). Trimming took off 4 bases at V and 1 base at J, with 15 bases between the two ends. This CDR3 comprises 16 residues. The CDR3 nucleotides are TGTGCCAGCAGTTCCCCAGCGGGCCACCGCACAGATACGCAGTATTTT. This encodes CASSSPAGHRTDTQYF.

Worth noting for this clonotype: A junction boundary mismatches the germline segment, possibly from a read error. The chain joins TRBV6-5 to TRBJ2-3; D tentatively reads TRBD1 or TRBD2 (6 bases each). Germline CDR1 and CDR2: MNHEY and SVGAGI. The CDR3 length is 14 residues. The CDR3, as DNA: TGTGCCCGCGTGGGTCGGGGGCAGACAGATGCGCAGTATTTT. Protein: CARVGRGQTDAQYF.

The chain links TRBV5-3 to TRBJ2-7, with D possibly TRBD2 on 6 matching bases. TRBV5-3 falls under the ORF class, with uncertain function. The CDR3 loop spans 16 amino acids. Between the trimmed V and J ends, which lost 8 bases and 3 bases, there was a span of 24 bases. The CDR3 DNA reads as TGTGCCAGCAGCCCATCTCTAGCGTCGAGCTTCTACGAGCAGTACTTC. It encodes CASSPSLASSFYEQYF.

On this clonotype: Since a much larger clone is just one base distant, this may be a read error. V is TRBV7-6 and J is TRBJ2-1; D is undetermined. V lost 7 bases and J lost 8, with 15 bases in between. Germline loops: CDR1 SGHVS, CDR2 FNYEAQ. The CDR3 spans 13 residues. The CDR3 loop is CASNWGRGDEQFF. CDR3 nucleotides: TGTGCCAGCAACTGGGGAAGAGGCGATGAGCAGTTCTTC.

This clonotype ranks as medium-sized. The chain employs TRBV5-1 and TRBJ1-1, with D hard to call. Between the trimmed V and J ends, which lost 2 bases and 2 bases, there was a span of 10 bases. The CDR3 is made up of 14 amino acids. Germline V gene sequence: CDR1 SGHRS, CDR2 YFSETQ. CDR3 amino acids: CASSLSDPNTEAFF. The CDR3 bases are TGCGCCAGCAGCTTATCGGATCCTAACACTGAAGCTTTCTTT.

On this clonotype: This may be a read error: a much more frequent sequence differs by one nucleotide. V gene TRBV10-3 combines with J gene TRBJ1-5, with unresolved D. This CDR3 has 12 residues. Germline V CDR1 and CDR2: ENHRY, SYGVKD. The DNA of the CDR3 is TGTGCCGTCAGTGACGGAAATCAGCCCCAGCATTTT. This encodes CAVSDGNQPQHF.

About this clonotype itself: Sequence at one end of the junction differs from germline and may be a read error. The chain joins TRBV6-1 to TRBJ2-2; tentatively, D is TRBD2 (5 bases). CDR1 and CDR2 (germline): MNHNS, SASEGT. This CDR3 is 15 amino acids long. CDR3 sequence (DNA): TGTGCCAGCAGTGAACGGACTCCTTCCACCGAGGAGCTGTTTTTT. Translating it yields CASSERTPSTEELFF.

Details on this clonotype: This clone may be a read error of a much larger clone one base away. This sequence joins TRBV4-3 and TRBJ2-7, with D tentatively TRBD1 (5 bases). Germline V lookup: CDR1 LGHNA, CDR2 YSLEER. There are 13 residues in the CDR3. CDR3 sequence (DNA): TGCGTCAGCAGCCAGGGCAGATCCTACGAGCAGTACTTC. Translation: CVSSQGRSYEQYF.